This TCR beta chain was sequenced during a study of sequential checkpoint blockade in melanoma. Treatment: randomized to nivolumab then ipilimumab (arm A) or the reverse (arm B). Data came from immunoSEQ multiplex PCR; TCRdb stores just in-frame clones and leaves some out. The repertoire includes 35,000 to 40,000 clones, 75% to 90% of them detected once, and 12% sits in the top ten. CDR1 SGHDT and CDR2 YYEEEE come from the germline V gene. This CDR3 is 15 amino acids long. V dropped 0 bases and J dropped 4; count of bases not matched to a gene: 6. This clone was seen once. The sequence came from a human donor with melanoma. V gene TRBV5-6 combines with J gene TRBJ1-2, with TRBD1 matching over 7 bases. Sequenced here: CD8+ T cells sorted from blood (inferred from file names), sampled from a patient given nivolumab and ipilimumab in sequence. The CDR3 sequence is CASSLVRGLIYGYTF. The DNA for the CDR3 is TGTGCCAGCAGCTTGGTAAGGGGGCTTATCTATGGCTACACCTTC.